This entry lists 17 T cell receptor beta chains sequenced from one sample in a study of beta chain features in type 1 diabetes (dated by TCRdb to between 2018 and 2020). These receptors' antigens are unknown. The library relied on the immunoSEQ multiplex PCR assay. All of the isolated RNA was reverse transcribed with the High Capacity cDNA Reverse Transcription Kit, so expressed TCRB transcripts were sequenced. This is the immuneACCESS table as TCRdb keeps it, with only in-frame sequences that have V and J called. A part of the clones is gone; compared with another copy, unresolved V genes explain less than half, and the rest is unexplained. For this sample the table gives under 300,000 clones, of which roughly a tenth were detected only once. 0.017% of the sample is in the top ten clones. Study-wide conclusions, independent of this receptor: In all four CD4+ subsets, TCRB CDR3 length was moderately but significantly shorter in type 1 diabetes patients.

What was sequenced was naive CD4+ T cells from blood. Taken with the paper, the label for cell subset or site translates to: true naive CD4+ T cells. Receptor source: a man between 25 and 39 years old with type 1 diabetes.

This clone was counted a few times. The rearrangement links TRBV4-1 to TRBJ2-3, with TRBD1 matching over 7 bases. This CDR3 contains 15 residues. V gave up 7 bases and J gave up 0 bases; unmatched junction bases: 7. Germline V gene lookup returns CDR1 MGHRA and CDR2 YSYEKL. The CDR3 DNA follows: TGCGCCAGCACGCGGACAGGCCATAGCACAGATACGCAGTATTTT. Its protein product is CASTRTGHSTDTQYF.

The J gene is TRBJ2-1, the V gene TRBV7-9; 8 bases line up with TRBD2. Germline V gene lookup returns CDR1 SEHNR and CDR2 FQNEAQ (reference sequence). This CDR3 is built from 15 residues. V was pared by 8 bases and J by 3 bases, with 9 bases of the junction left unmatched. The CDR3 DNA reads TGTGCCAGCGCCATAAGACTAGCGAACTACAATGAGCAGTTCTTC. Protein product: CASAIRLANYNEQFF.

V usage is TRBV5-4 and J usage is TRBJ2-3; 10 bases are shared with TRBD2. Germline CDR1 is SGHNT and CDR2 is YYREEE (reference sequence). This CDR3 spans 16 amino acids. Trimming took 0 bases from V and 2 from J; bases not matched to a gene: 3. CDR3 DNA sequence: TGTGCCAGCAGCTTGGGGCTAGCGGGGGTCACAGATACGCAGTATTTT. It translates to CASSLGLAGVTDTQYF.

Only a few counts were recorded for this clone. V gene TRBV27 combines with J gene TRBJ1-2; 8 nucleotides align to TRBD1. In germline, CDR1 is MNHEY, CDR2 SMNVEV (reference sequence). Trimming took 3 bases from V and 7 from J; bases not matched to a gene: 4. This CDR3 spans 13 amino acids. The CDR3 is CASSLTGVVGYTF. The CDR3 DNA follows: TGTGCCAGCAGTTTGACAGGGGTGGTTGGCTACACCTTC.

This clone was counted a few times. DNA for the CDR3: TGTGCCAGCAGCCGGGGACAGGCGTTACATGAGCAGTTCTTC. Translated, it gives CASSRGQALHEQFF. The gene calls are TRBV4-2 and TRBJ2-1, with 8 bases identical to TRBD1. After removal of 4 bases from V and 8 bases from J, the junction contained 7 bases not matched to a gene. Germline V lookup: CDR1 LGHNA, CDR2 YNFKEQ. The CDR3 runs 14 residues.

This rearrangement joins TRBV4-1 to TRBJ2-4, with 7 bases identical to TRBD1. There are 15 residues in the CDR3. The V gene end was trimmed by 6 bases and the J gene end by 3 bases; junction bases not matched to a gene: 8. CDR1 and CDR2 (germline): MGHRA, YSYEKL. The CDR3: CASSQLGDSKNIQYF. For the CDR3, the DNA is TGCGCCAGCAGTCAACTCGGGGACAGCAAAAACATTCAGTACTTC.

This chain uses TRBV7-2 with TRBJ2-5; D not resolved. V lost 5 bases and J lost 5, with 15 bases in between. In germline, CDR1 is SGHTA, CDR2 FQGNSA. The CDR3 length is 14 residues. CDR3 DNA sequence: TGTGCCAGCAGCACCCGTCGCGGCACGGAGACCCAGTACTTC. This sequence encodes CASSTRRGTETQYF.

The chain has TRBV6-5 and TRBJ1-2, with a tentative D call TRBD1 (6 bases). The germline V and J ends were trimmed by 6 bases and 7 bases, with 12 bases remaining between them. The CDR3 sequence is 12 residues long. CDR1 is MNHEY and CDR2 is SVGAGI in the germline V gene. CDR3 in DNA: TGTGCCAGCAGGACAGGAAAGGGTGGCTACACCTTC. Translating it yields CASRTGKGGYTF.

V is TRBV21-1 and J is TRBJ1-2; the DNA was not compared with TRBD1, the D call given in the table. TRBV21-1 is marked as a pseudogene. This CDR3 contains 15 residues. The CDR3 protein is CASSPPPQGNYGYTF. In DNA form, the CDR3 reads TGTGCCAGCAGCCCACCACCCCAGGGGAACTATGGCTACACCTTC.

This clone has only a few counts. V usage is TRBV27 and J usage is TRBJ2-2; no definite D call. Germline CDR1 reads MNHEY; CDR2 reads SMNVEV (reference sequence). The ends were cut back, 5 bases at V and 0 bases at J, with 7 bases in the middle. This CDR3 spans 14 amino acids. Here the CDR3 reads CASSLLPNTGELFF. The CDR3, as DNA: TGTGCCAGCAGTCTCCTACCGAACACCGGGGAGCTGTTTTTT.

This sequence joins TRBV4-1 and TRBJ2-1, with a possible D match to TRBD2 (5 bases). The CDR3 extends over 17 amino acids. V was cut by 0 bases and J by 1 base, with 13 bases left in between. Germline loops: CDR1 MGHRA, CDR2 YSYEKL. The CDR3 sequence: CASSQDNQRRSYNEQFF. The CDR3 coding sequence is TGCGCCAGCAGCCAAGATAATCAGCGGAGGTCCTACAATGAGCAGTTCTTC.

The chain employs TRBV5-5 and TRBJ2-7; D gene unclear. The CDR3 sequence is 13 residues long. Germline loops: CDR1 SGHKS, CDR2 YYEKEE (reference sequence). V lost 1 base and J 0 bases, leaving 5 bases between the germline ends. The CDR3 sequence is CASSLSHSYEQYF. In nucleotides, the CDR3 is TGTGCCAGCAGCTTGTCCCACTCCTACGAGCAGTACTTC.

A few counts support this clone. The V and J genes are TRBV30 and TRBJ2-1, with D uncertain. The V gene's germline CDR1 is GTSNPN and CDR2 SVGIG (reference sequence). Deletions cut 2 bases from V and 2 bases from J, with 10 bases between. CDR3 length: 14 residues. The CDR3, as DNA: TGTGCCTGGAGTTACAGTTTGGCCTACAATGAGCAGTTCTTC. Its protein product is CAWSYSLAYNEQFF.

This clone was detected a few times. V usage is TRBV28 and J usage is TRBJ2-7; the match to TRBD2 covers 9 bases. Germline loops: CDR1 MDHEN, CDR2 SYDVKM. The V gene end was trimmed by 7 bases and the J gene end by 5 bases; junction bases not matched to a gene: 12. The CDR3 has 15 amino acids. CDR3 amino acids: CASIVTGGGAHEQYF. The CDR3 nucleotides read TGTGCCAGCATAGTGACTGGCGGGGGGGCCCACGAGCAGTACTTC.

V gene TRBV6-5 combines with J gene TRBJ1-1; D gene ambiguous. The CDR3 has 14 residues. Germline lookup yields CDR1 MNHEY and CDR2 SVGAGI. V lost 7 bases, J lost 5 bases, and 17 bases lay in between. CDR3 region: CASTRGLEGTEAFF. In nucleotides, the CDR3 is TGTGCCAGCACCCGAGGACTGGAGGGAACTGAAGCTTTCTTT.

This clone was picked up a small number of times. The rearrangement links TRBV7-2 to TRBJ2-3; D perhaps matches TRBD2 (6 bases). Germline V gives CDR1 SGHTA, CDR2 FQGNSA. V was cut by 1 base and J by 1 base, with 9 bases left in between. This CDR3 region has 15 residues. The CDR3 DNA follows: TGTGCCAGCAGCTTAGAAGGAGGGGGCACAGATACGCAGTATTTT. It translates to CASSLEGGGTDTQYF. The whole variable domain, filled in from reference TRBV7-2 and TRBJ2-3, reads GAGVSQSPSNKVTEKGKDVELRCDPISGHTALYWYRQSLGQGLEFLIYFQGNSAPDKSGLPSDRFSAERTGGSVSTLTIQRTQQEDSAVYLCASSLEGGGTDTQYFGPGTRLTVL.

In this sample, this clone turned up a few times. The genes are TRBV12-5 and TRBJ2-7; D ambiguous. Germline V gene data show CDR1 as LGHNT and CDR2 as FRNRAP. The CDR3 runs 11 residues. With 1 base removed from V and 6 bases from J, the gap between germline ends came to 4 bases. This CDR3 reads CASGLGSEQYF. As DNA, the CDR3 is TGTGCTAGTGGTTTGGGTAGCGAGCAGTACTTC.